The entry below describes one TCR beta chain. Its antigen is as yet unknown. The V gene's germline CDR1 is MNHEY and CDR2 SMNVEV (reference sequence). This CDR3 comprises 15 residues. Trimming removed 5 bases from V and 8 bases from J, with 18 bases in between. This entry comes from a study of OX40 agonist ivuxolimab in advanced cancers. Overall study: In this trial design, patients received ivuxolimab intravenously at 0.01 to 10 mg/kg every 2 weeks. Partial responses occurred in Three dose-escalation patients, one with hepatocellular carcinoma and two with cutaneous melanoma. Study findings and constraints: Clonal expansion by week 6 occurred in CD4+ and CD8+ blood T cells (at 0.1 to 3.0 mg/kg). In general, CD8+ T cells held more expanded clones than CD4+ did, on average.

Sequencing used immunoSEQ multiplex PCR; TCRdb keeps in-frame clones, though not all of them. The top ten clones hold around 13% of a sample with some 58,000 clones, 86% of them seen once. The sequence was collected from an adult with an advanced solid tumor such as melanoma, head and neck, liver or kidney cancer. This chain connects TRBV27 to TRBJ1-4, with D perhaps TRBD1 (6 bases). Sequences were derived from CD4+ or CD8+ T cells sorted from blood, sampled in a trial of the OX40 agonist ivuxolimab. The CDR3 DNA reads as TGTGCCAGCAGTATGCTCGGGACACAGAGGGAAAAACTGTTTTTT. It translates to CASSMLGTQREKLFF.